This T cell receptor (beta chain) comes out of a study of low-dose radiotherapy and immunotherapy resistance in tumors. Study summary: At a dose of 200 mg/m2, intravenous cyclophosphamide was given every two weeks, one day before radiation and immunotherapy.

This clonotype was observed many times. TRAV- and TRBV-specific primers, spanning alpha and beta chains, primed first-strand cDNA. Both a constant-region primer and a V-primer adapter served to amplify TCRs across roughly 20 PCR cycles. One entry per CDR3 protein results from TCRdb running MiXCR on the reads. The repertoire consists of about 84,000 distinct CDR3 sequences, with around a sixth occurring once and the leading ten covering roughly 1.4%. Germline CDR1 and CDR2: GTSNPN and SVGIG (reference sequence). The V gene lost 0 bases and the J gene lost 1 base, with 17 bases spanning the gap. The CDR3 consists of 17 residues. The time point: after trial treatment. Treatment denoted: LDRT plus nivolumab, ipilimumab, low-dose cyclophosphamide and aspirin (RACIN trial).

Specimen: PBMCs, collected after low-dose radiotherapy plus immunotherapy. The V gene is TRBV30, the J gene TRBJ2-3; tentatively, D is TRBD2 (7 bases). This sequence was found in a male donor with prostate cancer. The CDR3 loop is CAWSVRGLAERTDTQYF. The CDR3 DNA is TGTGCCTGGAGTGTACGGGGGCTAGCGGAGCGCACAGATACGCAGTATTTT.